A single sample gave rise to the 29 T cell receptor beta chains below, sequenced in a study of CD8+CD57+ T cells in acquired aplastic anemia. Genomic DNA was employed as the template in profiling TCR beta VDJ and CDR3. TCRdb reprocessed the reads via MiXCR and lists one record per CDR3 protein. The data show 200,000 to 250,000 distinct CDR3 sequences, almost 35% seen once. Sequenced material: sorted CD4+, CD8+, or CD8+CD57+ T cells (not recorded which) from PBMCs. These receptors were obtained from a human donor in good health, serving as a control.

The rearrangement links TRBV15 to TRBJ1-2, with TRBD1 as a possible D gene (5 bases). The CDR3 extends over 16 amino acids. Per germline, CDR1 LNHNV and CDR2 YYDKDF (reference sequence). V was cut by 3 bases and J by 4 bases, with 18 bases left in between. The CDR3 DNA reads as TGTGCCACCAGCAGGGGCGGACAAGCGGGTAGCTATGGCTACACCTTC. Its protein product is CATSRGGQAGSYGYTF.

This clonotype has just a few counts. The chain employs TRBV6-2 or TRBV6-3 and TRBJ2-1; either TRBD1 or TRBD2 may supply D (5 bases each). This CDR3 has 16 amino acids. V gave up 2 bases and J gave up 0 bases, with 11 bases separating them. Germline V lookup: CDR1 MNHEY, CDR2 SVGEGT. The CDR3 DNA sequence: TGTGCCAGCAGTTACCGGGGTGGGGCCTCCTACAATGAGCAGTTCTTC. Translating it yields CASSYRGGASYNEQFF.

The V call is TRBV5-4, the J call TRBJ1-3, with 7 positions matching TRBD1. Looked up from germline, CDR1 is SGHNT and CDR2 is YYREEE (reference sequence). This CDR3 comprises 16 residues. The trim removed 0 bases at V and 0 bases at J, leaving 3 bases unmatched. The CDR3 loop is CASSLVGQDSGNTIYF. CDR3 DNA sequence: TGTGCCAGCAGCTTGGTAGGACAGGACTCTGGAAACACCATATATTTT. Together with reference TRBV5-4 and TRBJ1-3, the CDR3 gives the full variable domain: ETGVTQSPTHLIKTRGQQVTLRCSSQSGHNTVSWYQQALGQGPQFIFQYYREEENGRGNFPPRFSGLQFPNYSSELNVNALELDDSALYLCASSLVGQDSGNTIYFGEGSWLTVV.

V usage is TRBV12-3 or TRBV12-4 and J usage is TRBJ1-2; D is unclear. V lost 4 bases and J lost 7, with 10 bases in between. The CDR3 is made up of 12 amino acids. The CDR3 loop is CASSSLRRGYTF. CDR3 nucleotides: TGTGCCAGCAGTTCTCTGAGACGTGGCTACACCTTC.

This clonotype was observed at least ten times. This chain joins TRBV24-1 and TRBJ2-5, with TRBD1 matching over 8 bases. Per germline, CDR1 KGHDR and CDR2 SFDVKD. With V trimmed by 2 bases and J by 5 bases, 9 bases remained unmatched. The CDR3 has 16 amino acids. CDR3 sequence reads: CATSDSGRTGRETQYF. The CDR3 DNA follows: TGTGCCACCAGTGATTCGGGTAGGACAGGGAGGGAGACCCAGTACTTC.

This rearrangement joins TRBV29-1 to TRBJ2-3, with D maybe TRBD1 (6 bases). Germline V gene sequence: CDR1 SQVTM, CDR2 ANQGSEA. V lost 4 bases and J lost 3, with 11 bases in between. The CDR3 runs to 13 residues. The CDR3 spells CSVAGDGTDTQYF. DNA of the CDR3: TGCAGCGTTGCAGGGGATGGGACAGATACGCAGTATTTT.

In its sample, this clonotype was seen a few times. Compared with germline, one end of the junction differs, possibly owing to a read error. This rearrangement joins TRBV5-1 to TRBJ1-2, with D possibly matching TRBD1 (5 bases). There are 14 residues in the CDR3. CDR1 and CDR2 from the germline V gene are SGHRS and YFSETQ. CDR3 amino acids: CASSTPGANYGCTF. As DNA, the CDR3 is TGCGCCAGCAGCACCCCCGGGGCTAACTATGGCTGCACCTTC.

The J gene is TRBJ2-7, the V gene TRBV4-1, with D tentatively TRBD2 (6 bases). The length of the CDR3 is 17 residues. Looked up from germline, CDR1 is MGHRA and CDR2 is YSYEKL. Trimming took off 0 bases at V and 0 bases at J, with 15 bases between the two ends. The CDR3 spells CASSQEGWTTLSYEQYF. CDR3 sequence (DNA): TGCGCCAGCAGCCAAGAAGGCTGGACTACCCTCTCCTACGAGCAGTACTTC.

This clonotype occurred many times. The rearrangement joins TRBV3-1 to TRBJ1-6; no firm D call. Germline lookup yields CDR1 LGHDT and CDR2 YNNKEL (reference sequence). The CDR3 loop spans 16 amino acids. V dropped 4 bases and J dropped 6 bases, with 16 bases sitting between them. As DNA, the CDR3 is TGTGCCAGCAGCCGCTCTCCGAACCTATCTAATTCACCCCTCCACTTT. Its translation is CASSRSPNLSNSPLHF.

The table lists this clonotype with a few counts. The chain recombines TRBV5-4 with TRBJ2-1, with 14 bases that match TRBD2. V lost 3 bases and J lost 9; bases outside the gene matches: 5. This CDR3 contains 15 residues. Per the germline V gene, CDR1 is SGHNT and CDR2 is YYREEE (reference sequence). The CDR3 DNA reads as TGTGCCAGCAGCTCGGAGGGACTAGCGGGAGTTGAGCAGTTCTTC. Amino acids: CASSSEGLAGVEQFF.

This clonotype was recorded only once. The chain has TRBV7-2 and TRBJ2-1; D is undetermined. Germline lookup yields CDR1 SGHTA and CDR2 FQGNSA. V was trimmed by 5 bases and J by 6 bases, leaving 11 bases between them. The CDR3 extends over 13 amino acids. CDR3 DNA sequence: TGTGCCAGCAGCATCAACCGGGCCAATGAGCAGTTCTTC. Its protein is CASSINRANEQFF.

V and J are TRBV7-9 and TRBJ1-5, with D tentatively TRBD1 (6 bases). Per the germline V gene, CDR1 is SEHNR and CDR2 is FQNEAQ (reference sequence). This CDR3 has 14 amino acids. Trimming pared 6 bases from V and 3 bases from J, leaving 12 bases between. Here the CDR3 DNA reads TGTGCCAGCAGTGAGGGGGTTAACAATCAGCCCCAGCATTTT. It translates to CASSEGVNNQPQHF.

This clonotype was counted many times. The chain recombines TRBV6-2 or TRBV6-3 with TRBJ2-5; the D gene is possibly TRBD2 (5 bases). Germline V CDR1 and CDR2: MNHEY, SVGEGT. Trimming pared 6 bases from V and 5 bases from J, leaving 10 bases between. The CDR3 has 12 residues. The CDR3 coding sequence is TGTGCCAGCAGCCGGTTAGCGGAGACCCAGTACTTC. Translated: CASSRLAETQYF.

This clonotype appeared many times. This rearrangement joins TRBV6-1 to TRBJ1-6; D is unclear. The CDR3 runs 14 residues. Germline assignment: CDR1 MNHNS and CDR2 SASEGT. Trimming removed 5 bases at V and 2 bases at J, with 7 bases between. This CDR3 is CASSLLPYNSPLHF. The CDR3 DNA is TGTGCCAGCAGTCTCCTGCCCTATAATTCACCCCTCCACTTT.

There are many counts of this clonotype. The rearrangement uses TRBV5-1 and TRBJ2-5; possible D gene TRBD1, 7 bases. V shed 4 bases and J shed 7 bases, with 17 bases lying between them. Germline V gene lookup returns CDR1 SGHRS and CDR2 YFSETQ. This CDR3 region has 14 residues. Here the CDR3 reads CASSAGQPVGTQYF. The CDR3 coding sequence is TGCGCCAGCAGCGCGGGACAGCCTGTCGGGACCCAGTACTTC.

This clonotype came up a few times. CDR3 sequence reads: CASSVEAVGPNTGELFF. The CDR3 nucleotides are TGTGCCAGCAGCGTAGAAGCGGTGGGCCCGAACACCGGGGAGCTGTTTTTT. The V call is TRBV9, the J call TRBJ2-2; D possibly corresponds to TRBD2 (5 bases). The CDR3 length is 17 residues. Trimming shortened V by 0 bases and J by 0 bases, and 12 bases separated the two germline ends. CDR1 and CDR2 (germline): SGDLS, YYNGEE.

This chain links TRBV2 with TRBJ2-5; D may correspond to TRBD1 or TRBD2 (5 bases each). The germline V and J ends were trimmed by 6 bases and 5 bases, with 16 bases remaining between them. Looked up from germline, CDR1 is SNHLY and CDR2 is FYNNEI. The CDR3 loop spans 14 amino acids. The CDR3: CASRLRGVAETQYF. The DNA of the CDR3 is TGTGCCAGCAGACTCCGGGGCGTCGCGGAGACCCAGTACTTC.

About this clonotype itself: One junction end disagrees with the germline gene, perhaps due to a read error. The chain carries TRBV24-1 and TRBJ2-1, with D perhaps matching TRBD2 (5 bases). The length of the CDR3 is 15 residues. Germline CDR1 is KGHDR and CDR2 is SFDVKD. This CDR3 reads CASSGSAPGLNEQFF. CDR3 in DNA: TGTGCCAGCAGTGGGTCGGCCCCGGGGTTAAATGAGCAGTTCTTC.

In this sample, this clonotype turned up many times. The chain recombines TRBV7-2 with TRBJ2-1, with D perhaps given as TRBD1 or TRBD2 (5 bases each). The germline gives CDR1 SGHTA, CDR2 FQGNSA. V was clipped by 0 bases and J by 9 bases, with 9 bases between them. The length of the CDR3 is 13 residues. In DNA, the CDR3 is TGTGCCAGCAGCTTAGCATGGGGGTCTGAGCAGTTCTTC. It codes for CASSLAWGSEQFF. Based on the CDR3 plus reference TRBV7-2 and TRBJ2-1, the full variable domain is GAGVSQSPSNKVTEKGKDVELRCDPISGHTALYWYRQSLGQGLEFLIYFQGNSAPDKSGLPSDRFSAERTGGSVSTLTIQRTQQEDSAVYLCASSLAWGSEQFFGPGTRLTVL.

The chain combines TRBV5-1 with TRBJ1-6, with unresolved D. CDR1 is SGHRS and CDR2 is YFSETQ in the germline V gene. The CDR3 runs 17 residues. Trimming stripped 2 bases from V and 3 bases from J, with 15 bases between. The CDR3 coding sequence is TGCGCCAGCAGCTTATACTCGGACCGAAGCTATAATTCACCCCTCCACTTT. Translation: CASSLYSDRSYNSPLHF.

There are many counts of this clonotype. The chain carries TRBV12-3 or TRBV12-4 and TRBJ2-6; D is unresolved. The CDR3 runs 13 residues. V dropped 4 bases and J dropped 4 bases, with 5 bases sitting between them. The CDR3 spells CASSSQGANVLTF. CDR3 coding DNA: TGTGCCAGCAGTTCCCAGGGGGCCAACGTCCTGACTTTC.

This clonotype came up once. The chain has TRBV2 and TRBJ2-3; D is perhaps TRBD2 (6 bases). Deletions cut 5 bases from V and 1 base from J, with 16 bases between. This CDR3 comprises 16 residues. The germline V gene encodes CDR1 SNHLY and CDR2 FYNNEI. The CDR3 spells CASSRGGGRGTDTQYF. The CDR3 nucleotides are TGTGCCAGCAGTCGGGGAGGTGGACGGGGCACAGATACGCAGTATTTT.

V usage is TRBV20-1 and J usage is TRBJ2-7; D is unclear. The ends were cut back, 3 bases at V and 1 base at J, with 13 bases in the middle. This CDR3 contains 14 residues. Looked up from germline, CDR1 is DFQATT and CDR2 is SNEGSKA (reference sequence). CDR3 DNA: TGCAGTGCTAGTGGCCAGGATGGATCCTACGAGCAGTACTTC. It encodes CSASGQDGSYEQYF.

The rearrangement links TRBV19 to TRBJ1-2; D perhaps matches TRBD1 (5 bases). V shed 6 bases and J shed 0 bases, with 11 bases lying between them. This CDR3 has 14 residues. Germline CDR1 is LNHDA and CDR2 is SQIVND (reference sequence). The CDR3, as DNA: TGTGCCAGTAGACCCCGACAGCCTAACTATGGCTACACCTTC. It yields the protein CASRPRQPNYGYTF.

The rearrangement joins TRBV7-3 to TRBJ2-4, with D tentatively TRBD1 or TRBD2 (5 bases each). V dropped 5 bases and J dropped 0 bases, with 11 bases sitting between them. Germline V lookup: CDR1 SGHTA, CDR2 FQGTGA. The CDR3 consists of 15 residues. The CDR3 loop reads CASSEVGTAKNIQYF. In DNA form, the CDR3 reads TGTGCCAGCAGCGAGGTGGGGACAGCCAAAAACATTCAGTACTTC.

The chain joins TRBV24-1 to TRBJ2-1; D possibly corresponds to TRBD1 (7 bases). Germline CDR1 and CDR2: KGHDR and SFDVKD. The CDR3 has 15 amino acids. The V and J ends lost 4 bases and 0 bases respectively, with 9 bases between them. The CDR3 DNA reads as TGTGCCACCAGTGACCAGGGGGGCTCCTACAATGAGCAGTTCTTC. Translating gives CATSDQGGSYNEQFF.

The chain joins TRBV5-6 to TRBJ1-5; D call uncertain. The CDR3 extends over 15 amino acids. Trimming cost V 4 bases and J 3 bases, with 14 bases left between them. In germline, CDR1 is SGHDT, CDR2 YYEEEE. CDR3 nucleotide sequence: TGTGCCAGCAGCCGACTTGACCGCTACAATCAGCCCCAGCATTTT. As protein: CASSRLDRYNQPQHF.

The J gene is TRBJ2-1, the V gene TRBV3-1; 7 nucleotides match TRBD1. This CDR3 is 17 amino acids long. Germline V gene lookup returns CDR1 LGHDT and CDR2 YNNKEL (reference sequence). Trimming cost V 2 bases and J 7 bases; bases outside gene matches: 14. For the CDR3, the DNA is TGTGCCAGCAGCCAAATCCTAAGCACAGGGGCCCCGAATGAGCAGTTCTTC. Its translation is CASSQILSTGAPNEQFF.

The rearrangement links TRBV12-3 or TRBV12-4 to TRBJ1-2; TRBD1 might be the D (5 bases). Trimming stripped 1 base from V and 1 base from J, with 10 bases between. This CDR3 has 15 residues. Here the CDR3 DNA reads TGTGCCAGCAGTTTAGGTCAGGGAGGTAACTATGGCTACACCTTC. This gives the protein CASSLGQGGNYGYTF.